Listed below are T cell receptor beta chains from one sample, sequenced in a study of cytomegalovirus exposure and HLA in healthy donors. Assay used: immunoSEQ multiplex PCR; TCRdb lists only in-frame clones, some missing. Of about 140,000 clones in the sample, approximately 82% were seen once. Sequenced: PBMCs. The receptors derive from a woman in her sixties in good health and CMV-seropositive. The CDR3 runs from the conserved cysteine through the conserved F or W. Fields, in order: CDR3 protein, CDR3 DNA, clone size, V gene, D gene, CDR3 length, J gene. A D gene is named only where the DNA matches it firmly. A clone size is listed for some rows: how often the clone was seen (once, few, many), or a class if it is expanded.

CDR3 protein: CASKEYGGAVLSNQPQHF
CDR3 DNA: TGTGCCAGCAAGGAGTATGGGGGGGCGGTTTTAAGCAATCAGCCCCAGCATTTT
clone size: NA
V gene: TRBV28
D gene: NA
CDR3 length: 18
J gene: TRBJ1-5

CDR3 protein: CASSFRGDNQPQHF
CDR3 DNA: TGTGCCAGCAGTTTCCGCGGGGACAATCAGCCCCAGCATTTT
clone size: once
V gene: TRBV27
D gene: NA
CDR3 length: 14
J gene: TRBJ1-5

CDR3 protein: CASSLGLAGLTDTQYF
CDR3 DNA: TGTGCCAGCAGCTTAGGACTAGCGGGGCTCACAGATACGCAGTATTTT
clone size: NA
V gene: TRBV7-8
D gene: TRBD2
CDR3 length: 16
J gene: TRBJ2-3

CDR3 protein: CASSLAGVDTDTQYF
CDR3 DNA: TGTGCCAGCAGCCTAGCGGGAGTGGACACAGATACGCAGTATTTT
clone size: NA
V gene: TRBV7-2
D gene: TRBD2
CDR3 length: 15
J gene: TRBJ2-3

CDR3 protein: CASSSARAGQGPQETQYF
CDR3 DNA: TGTGCCAGCAGCTCAGCGCGGGCGGGACAGGGCCCCCAAGAGACCCAGTACTTC
clone size: NA
V gene: TRBV7-6
D gene: TRBD1
CDR3 length: 18
J gene: TRBJ2-5

CDR3 protein: CASSSSYLSYEQYF
CDR3 DNA: TGTGCCAGTAGTTCATCCTACCTTTCCTACGAGCAGTACTTC
clone size: NA
V gene: TRBV19
D gene: NA
CDR3 length: 14
J gene: TRBJ2-7

CDR3 protein: CASSLALGDEQYF
CDR3 DNA: TGCGCCAGCAGCCTAGCCCTCGGGGATGAGCAGTACTTC
clone size: NA
V gene: TRBV5-1
D gene: NA
CDR3 length: 13
J gene: TRBJ2-7

CDR3 protein: CASSKLTGTGGNTIYF
CDR3 DNA: TGTGCCAGCAGCAAGCTAACCGGGACAGGGGGAAACACCATATATTTT
clone size: NA
V gene: TRBV7-9
D gene: TRBD1
CDR3 length: 16
J gene: TRBJ1-3

CDR3 protein: CASSFFGNEQYF
CDR3 DNA: TGTGCCAGCAGCTTCTTCGGTAACGAGCAGTACTTC
clone size: NA
V gene: TRBV5-6
D gene: NA
CDR3 length: 12
J gene: TRBJ2-7

CDR3 protein: CASSEAATGELFF
CDR3 DNA: TGTGCCAGCAGCGAGGCGGCTACCGGGGAGCTGTTTTTT
clone size: NA
V gene: TRBV9
D gene: NA
CDR3 length: 13
J gene: TRBJ2-2

CDR3 protein: CASSAPGSQTEAFF
CDR3 DNA: TGTGCCAGCTCAGCTCCGGGGAGTCAGACTGAAGCTTTCTTT
clone size: NA
V gene: TRBV18
D gene: NA
CDR3 length: 14
J gene: TRBJ1-1

CDR3 protein: CASSLGGVLNTEAFF
CDR3 DNA: TGCGCCAGCAGCTTGGGTGGAGTTTTGAACACTGAAGCTTTCTTT
clone size: NA
V gene: TRBV5-1
D gene: NA
CDR3 length: 15
J gene: TRBJ1-1

CDR3 protein: CASSLGGRGKYQETQYF
CDR3 DNA: TGTGCCAGCAGCTTAGGCGGCAGGGGAAAGTACCAAGAGACCCAGTACTTC
clone size: NA
V gene: TRBV11-1
D gene: NA
CDR3 length: 17
J gene: TRBJ2-5

CDR3 protein: CAWSVTAGYEQYF
CDR3 DNA: TGTGCCTGGAGTGTCACAGCCGGATACGAGCAGTACTTC
clone size: once
V gene: TRBV30
D gene: NA
CDR3 length: 13
J gene: TRBJ2-7